This paragraph covers one TCR beta chain sequence. This sample was taken from a study of T cell changes during pregnancy in multiple sclerosis. V lost 10 bases, J lost 0 bases, and 4 bases stayed unmatched. Germline CDR1 and CDR2: MNHEY and SMNVEV (reference sequence). The CDR3 consists of 13 residues. Assay used: immunoSEQ multiplex PCR; TCRdb lists only in-frame clones, some missing. Counted here are 35,000 to 45,000 clones, approximately 92% occurring once; the ten biggest clones make up 0.43%. The specimen comprised CD4+ T cells from peripheral blood mononuclear cells, sampled in the third trimester of pregnancy. The rearrangement uses TRBV27 and TRBJ2-3, with 7 bases matching TRBD2. This receptor was identified in a female donor with multiple sclerosis, enrolled in a pregnancy study. The CDR3 nucleotides read TGTGCCACCGGGGGGACTAGCACAGATACGCAGTATTTT. Its translation: CATGGTSTDTQYF.